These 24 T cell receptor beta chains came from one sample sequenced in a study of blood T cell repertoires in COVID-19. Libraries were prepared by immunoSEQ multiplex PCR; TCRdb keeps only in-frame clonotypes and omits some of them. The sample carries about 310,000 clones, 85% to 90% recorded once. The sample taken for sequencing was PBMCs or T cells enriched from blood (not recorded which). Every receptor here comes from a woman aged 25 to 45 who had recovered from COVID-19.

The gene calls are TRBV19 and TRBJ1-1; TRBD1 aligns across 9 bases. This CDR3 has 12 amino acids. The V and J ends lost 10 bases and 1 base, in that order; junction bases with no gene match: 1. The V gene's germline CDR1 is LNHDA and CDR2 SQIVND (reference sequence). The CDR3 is CATGQGNTEAFF. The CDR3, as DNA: TGTGCCACGGGACAGGGGAACACTGAAGCTTTCTTT.

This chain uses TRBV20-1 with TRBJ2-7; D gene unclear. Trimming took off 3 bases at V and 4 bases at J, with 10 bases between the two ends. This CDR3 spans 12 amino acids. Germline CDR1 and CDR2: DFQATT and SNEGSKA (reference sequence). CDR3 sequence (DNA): TGCAGTGCTAGTCCTATAGCTTACGAGCAGTACTTC. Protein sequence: CSASPIAYEQYF.

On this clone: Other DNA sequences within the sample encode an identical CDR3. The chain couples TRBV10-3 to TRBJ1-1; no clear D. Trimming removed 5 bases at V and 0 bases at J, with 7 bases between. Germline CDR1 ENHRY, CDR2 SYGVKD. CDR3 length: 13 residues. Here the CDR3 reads CAISPGMNTEAFF. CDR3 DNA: TGTGCCATCAGTCCGGGAATGAACACTGAAGCTTTCTTT.

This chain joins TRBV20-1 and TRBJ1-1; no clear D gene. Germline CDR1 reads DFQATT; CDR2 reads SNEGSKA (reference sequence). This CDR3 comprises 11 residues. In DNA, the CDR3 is TGCAGGATACTAGATGGGACTGAAGCTTTCTTT. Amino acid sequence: CRILDGTEAFF.

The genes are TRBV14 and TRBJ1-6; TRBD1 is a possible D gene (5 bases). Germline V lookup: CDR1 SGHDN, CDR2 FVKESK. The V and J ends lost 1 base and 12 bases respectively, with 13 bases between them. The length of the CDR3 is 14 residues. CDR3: CASSQAHSQGPLHF. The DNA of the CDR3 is TGTGCCAGCAGCCAAGCTCACAGCCAGGGACCCCTCCACTTT. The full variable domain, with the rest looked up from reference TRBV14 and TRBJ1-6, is EAGVTQFPSHSVIEKGQTVTLRCDPISGHDNLYWYRRVMGKEIKFLLHFVKESKQDESGMPNNRFLAERTGGTYSTLKVQPAELEDSGVYFCASSQAHSQGPLHFGNGTRLTVT.

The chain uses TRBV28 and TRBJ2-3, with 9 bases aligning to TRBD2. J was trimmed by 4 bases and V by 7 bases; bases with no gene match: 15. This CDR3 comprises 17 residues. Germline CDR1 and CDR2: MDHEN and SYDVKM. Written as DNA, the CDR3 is TGTGCCAGCACCACTCAGGTTAGCGGGAGAGCCGCAGATACGCAGTATTTT. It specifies CASTTQVSGRAADTQYF.

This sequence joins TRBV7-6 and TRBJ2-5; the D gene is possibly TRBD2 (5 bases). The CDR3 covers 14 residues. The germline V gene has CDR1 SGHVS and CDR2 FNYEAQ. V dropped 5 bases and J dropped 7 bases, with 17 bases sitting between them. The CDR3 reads CASSLQTNLGTQYF. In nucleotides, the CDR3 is TGTGCCAGCAGCCTACAGACTAATTTAGGGACCCAGTACTTC.

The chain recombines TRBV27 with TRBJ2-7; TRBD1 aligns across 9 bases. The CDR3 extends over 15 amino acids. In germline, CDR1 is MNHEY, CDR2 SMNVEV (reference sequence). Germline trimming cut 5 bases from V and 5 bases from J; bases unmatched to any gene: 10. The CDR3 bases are TGTGCCAGCAGTCCAGATGGGACAGGGTTCAACGAGCAGTACTTC. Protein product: CASSPDGTGFNEQYF.

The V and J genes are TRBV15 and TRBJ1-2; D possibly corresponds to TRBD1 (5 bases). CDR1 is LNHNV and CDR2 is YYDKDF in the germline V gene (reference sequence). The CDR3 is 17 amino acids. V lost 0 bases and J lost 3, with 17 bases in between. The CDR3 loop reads CATSRDPGMVYDYGYTF. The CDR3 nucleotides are TGTGCCACCAGCAGAGACCCAGGGATGGTTTACGACTATGGCTACACCTTC.

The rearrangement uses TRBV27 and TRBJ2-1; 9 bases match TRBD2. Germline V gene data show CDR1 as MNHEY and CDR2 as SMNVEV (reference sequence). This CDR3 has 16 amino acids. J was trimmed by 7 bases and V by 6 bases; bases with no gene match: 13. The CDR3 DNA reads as TGTGCCAGCAGAAATTATTTAGCGGGAGTTCGTAATGAGCAGTTCTTC. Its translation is CASRNYLAGVRNEQFF.

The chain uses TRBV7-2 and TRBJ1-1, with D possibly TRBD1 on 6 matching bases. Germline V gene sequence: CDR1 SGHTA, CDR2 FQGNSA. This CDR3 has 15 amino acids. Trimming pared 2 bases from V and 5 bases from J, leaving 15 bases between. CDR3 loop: CASSLSARGLTEAFF. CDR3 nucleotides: TGTGCCAGCAGCTTATCGGCCAGGGGATTGACTGAAGCTTTCTTT.

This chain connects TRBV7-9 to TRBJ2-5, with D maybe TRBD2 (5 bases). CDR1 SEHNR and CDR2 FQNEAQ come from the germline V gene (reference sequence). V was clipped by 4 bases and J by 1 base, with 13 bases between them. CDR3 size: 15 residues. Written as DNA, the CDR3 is TGTGCCAGCAGCTCTGGCGGGCCCTTCCAAGAGACCCAGTACTTC. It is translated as CASSSGGPFQETQYF.

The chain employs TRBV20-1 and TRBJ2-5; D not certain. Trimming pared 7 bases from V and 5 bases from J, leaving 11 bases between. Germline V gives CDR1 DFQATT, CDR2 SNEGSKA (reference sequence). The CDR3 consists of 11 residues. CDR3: CSDLFVETQYF. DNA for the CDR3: TGCAGTGATCTGTTTGTTGAGACCCAGTACTTC.

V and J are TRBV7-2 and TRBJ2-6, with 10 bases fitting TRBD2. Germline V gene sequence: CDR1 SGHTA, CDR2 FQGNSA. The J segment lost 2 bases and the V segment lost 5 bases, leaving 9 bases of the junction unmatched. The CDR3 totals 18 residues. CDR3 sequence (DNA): TGTGCCAGCAGCCCATATATTCTAGCGGGAGCTGGGGCCAACGTCCTGACTTTC. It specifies CASSPYILAGAGANVLTF.

DNA of the CDR3: TGTGCCAGCAGTGGGGGGATCAACTATGGCTACACCTTC. It is translated as CASSGGINYGYTF. The V gene is TRBV28, the J gene TRBJ1-2; a possible D gene is TRBD1 (5 bases). Trimming shortened V by 5 bases and J by 2 bases, and 9 bases separated the two germline ends. In germline, CDR1 is MDHEN, CDR2 SYDVKM. CDR3 length equals 13 residues.

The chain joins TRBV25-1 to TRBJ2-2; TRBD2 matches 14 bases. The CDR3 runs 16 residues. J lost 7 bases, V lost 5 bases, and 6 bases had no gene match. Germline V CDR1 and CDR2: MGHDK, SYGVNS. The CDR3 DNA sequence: TGTGCCAGCAGTAGACTAGCGGGAGGGCCTGGCGGGGAGCTGTTTTTT. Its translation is CASSRLAGGPGGELFF.

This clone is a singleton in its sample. CDR3 region: CASSLYRRGLATYNEQFF. In DNA form, the CDR3 reads TGTGCCAGCAGCTTATATCGCCGGGGACTAGCGACCTACAATGAGCAGTTCTTC. The chain is built from TRBV7-6 and TRBJ2-1; 10 bases are shared with TRBD2. Trimming took 2 bases from V and 2 from J; bases not matched to a gene: 9. This CDR3 is 18 amino acids long. CDR1 is SGHVS, CDR2 FNYEAQ, per germline. Complete variable domain (other parts from reference TRBV7-6 and TRBJ2-1): GAGVSQSPRYKVTKRGQDVALRCDPISGHVSLYWYRQALGQGPEFLTYFNYEAQQDKSGLPNDRFSAERPEGSISTLTIQRTEQRDSAMYRCASSLYRRGLATYNEQFFGPGTRLTVL.

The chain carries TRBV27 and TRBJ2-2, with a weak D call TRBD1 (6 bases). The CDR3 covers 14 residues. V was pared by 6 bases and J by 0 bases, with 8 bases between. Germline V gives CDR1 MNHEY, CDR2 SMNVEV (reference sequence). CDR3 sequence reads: CASRGASNTGELFF. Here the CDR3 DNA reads TGTGCCAGCAGGGGGGCTTCGAACACCGGGGAGCTGTTTTTT.

The DNA of the CDR3 is TGTGCCTGGAGTGTAGGGGGGGCGCGGGAGACCCAGTACTTC. Amino acids: CAWSVGGARETQYF. The chain uses TRBV30 and TRBJ2-5; D possibly corresponds to TRBD2 (7 bases). This CDR3 has 14 amino acids. Germline V gives CDR1 GTSNPN, CDR2 SVGIG (reference sequence). The germline V and J ends were trimmed by 0 bases and 5 bases, with 13 bases remaining between them.

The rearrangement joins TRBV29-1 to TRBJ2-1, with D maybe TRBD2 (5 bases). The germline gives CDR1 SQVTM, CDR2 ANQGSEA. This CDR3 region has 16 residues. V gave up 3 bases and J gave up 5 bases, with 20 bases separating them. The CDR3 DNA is TGCAGCGTTGATCGCGCCGGGATTGGTGTGGACAATGAGCAGTTCTTC. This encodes CSVDRAGIGVDNEQFF.

CDR3 bases: TGCGCCAGCAGCTTAGGCAGCGTCCCCTACGAGCAGTACTTC. Protein sequence: CASSLGSVPYEQYF. This chain links TRBV5-1 with TRBJ2-7, with unresolved D. CDR1 and CDR2 from the germline V gene are SGHRS and YFSETQ. V lost 2 bases, J lost 2 bases, and 11 bases lay in between. The CDR3 contains 14 residues.

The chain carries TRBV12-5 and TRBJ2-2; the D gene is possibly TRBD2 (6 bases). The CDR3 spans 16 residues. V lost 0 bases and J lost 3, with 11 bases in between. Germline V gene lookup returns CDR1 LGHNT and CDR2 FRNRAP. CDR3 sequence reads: CASGLVLRGYTGELFF. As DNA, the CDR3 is TGTGCTAGTGGTTTGGTACTTCGGGGGTACACCGGGGAGCTGTTTTTT.

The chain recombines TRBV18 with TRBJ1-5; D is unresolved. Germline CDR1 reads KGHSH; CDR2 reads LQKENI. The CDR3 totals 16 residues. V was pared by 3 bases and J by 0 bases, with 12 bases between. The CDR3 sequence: CASSPSSPVSNQPQHF. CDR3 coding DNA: TGTGCCAGCTCACCTTCCAGTCCAGTTAGCAATCAGCCCCAGCATTTT.

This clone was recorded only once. The CDR3 sequence: CAISSKTPNRVPGNTIYF. DNA for the CDR3: TGTGCCATCAGTTCGAAAACCCCAAACAGGGTACCTGGAAACACCATATATTTT. V and J are TRBV10-3 and TRBJ1-3; maybe TRBD1 (6 bases). Trimming shortened V by 5 bases and J by 2 bases, and 22 bases separated the two germline ends. Germline V gene data show CDR1 as ENHRY and CDR2 as SYGVKD. The CDR3 length is 18 residues.